This T cell receptor (beta chain) appears in the sequencing data of a study of OX40 agonist ivuxolimab in advanced cancers. Sequenced by immunoSEQ multiplex PCR; TCRdb stores in-frame clones only, minus some. Of around 46,000 clones in the sample, roughly 85% were seen once. Study-level points and caveats: Clonal expansion among partial responders at 0.1-3.0 mg/kg ranked near the lowest. No antigen was identified for the clonally expanded peripheral T cells.

Only a few counts were recorded for this clone. The target antigen is unknown. CDR3 length: 18 amino acids. The receptor's source is an adult with an advanced solid tumor such as melanoma, head and neck, liver or kidney cancer. The sequencing here drew on CD4+ or CD8+ T cells sorted from blood, taken in a trial of the OX40 agonist ivuxolimab. The chain uses TRBV21-1 and TRBJ2-4; the table's D gene call, TRBD1, was not cross checked with the DNA. TRBV21-1 is classified as a pseudogene. The CDR3 DNA reads TGTGCCAGCAGCGCAGGGGGTGGACAGGGTGAAGCCAAAAACATTCAGTACTTC. Translated, it gives CASSAGGGQGEAKNIQYF.